The T cell receptor (beta chain) under discussion was sequenced for a study of radiation and T cells in renal cell carcinoma. Assay: immunoSEQ multiplex PCR; the TCRdb copy retains only in-frame clones and omits some. Found here are 100,000 to 150,000 clones, roughly four fifths of them singletons; the top ten hold 4.5% to 7%. Indicated time point: blood 2 weeks post-SBRT. The treatment: 15 Gy SBRT to primary tumor, nephrectomy 4 weeks later. Notes on this clone: The junction departs from the called germline gene at one end, perhaps through a read error. Other nucleotide sequences from this sample produce the same CDR3.

CDR1 and CDR2 (germline): GTSNPN, SVGIG (reference sequence). This CDR3 comprises 12 residues. The clonotype comes from a man aged 50 to 59 with renal cell carcinoma. The chain couples TRBV30 to TRBJ1-2; D may be TRBD1 (6 bases). The starting material was blood, obtained from a patient whose treatment included radiotherapy and nephrectomy. This CDR3 reads CAWSTGTHGYTF. The CDR3 nucleotides read TGTGCCTGGAGTACAGGGACCCATGGCTACACCTTT.